Each of the 5 T cell receptor beta chains below was sequenced from the same sample in a study of cytomegalovirus exposure and HLA in healthy donors. PCR primers comprised 60 Vbeta and 13 Jbeta primers. The assay was immunoSEQ multiplex PCR, and TCRdb's table has in-frame clones only and misses some. This table has 80,000 to 100,000 clones, 70% to 80% appearing once. Sequences were obtained from PBMCs. These receptors all come from a male donor in good health and CMV-seropositive.

There are many counts of this clone. V and J are TRBV6-5 and TRBJ2-7; 11 positions match TRBD2. This CDR3 has 15 amino acids. Germline-derived CDR1 and CDR2 are MNHEY and SVGAGI. V trimming: 6 bases; J trimming: 2 bases; junction bases outside the gene matches: 6. CDR3 region: CASREGLAATYEQYF. For the CDR3, the DNA is TGTGCCAGCAGAGAGGGACTAGCGGCTACCTACGAGCAGTACTTC.

V is TRBV30 and J is TRBJ2-1, with TRBD2 matching over 10 bases. Per the germline V gene, CDR1 is GTSNPN and CDR2 is SVGIG (reference sequence). V shed 3 bases, J shed 4 bases, and the junction held 3 bases outside the gene matches. This CDR3 contains 14 residues. CDR3 sequence reads: CAWRVAGGYNEQFF. The CDR3 coding sequence is TGTGCCTGGAGAGTAGCGGGGGGTTACAATGAGCAGTTCTTC. The full variable domain, completed using reference TRBV30 and TRBJ2-1, is SQTIHQWPATLVQPVGSPLSLECTVEGTSNPNLYWYRQAAGRGLQLLFYSVGIGQISSEVPQNLSASRPQDRQFILSSKKLLLSDSGFYLCAWRVAGGYNEQFFGPGTRLTVL.

The chain has TRBV7-2 and TRBJ1-2; 7 bases fit TRBD1. J was trimmed by 0 bases and V by 5 bases; bases with no gene match: 9. In germline, CDR1 is SGHTA, CDR2 FQGNSA. The CDR3 runs to 16 residues. The CDR3 sequence is CASSGQQGTANYGYTF. The CDR3 DNA follows: TGTGCCAGCAGCGGACAACAGGGGACGGCTAACTATGGCTACACCTTC.

The J gene is TRBJ1-1, the V gene TRBV4-3; 7 bases are a match to TRBD1. Germline V lookup: CDR1 LGHNA, CDR2 YSLEER. J lost 2 bases, V lost 1 base, and 7 bases had no gene match. CDR3 length: 16 residues. CDR3 bases: TGCGCCAGCAGCCAAGCAGGGGGTGTGAGTAACACTGAAGCTTTCTTT. Translation gives CASSQAGGVSNTEAFF.

The CDR3 DNA sequence: TGTGCCAGCAGCTTACAGACTAGCGGGGGGGCGCGGGAGACCCAGTACTTC. It is translated as CASSLQTSGGARETQYF. V is TRBV7-2 and J is TRBJ2-5, with 14 bases matching TRBD2. The CDR3 contains 17 residues. The junction had 7 bases not matched to a gene; V was cut back by 2 bases and J by 5 bases. Germline V gene data show CDR1 as SGHTA and CDR2 as FQGNSA.